The 3 T cell receptor beta chains listed next were all sequenced from one sample in a study of beta chain features in type 1 diabetes. As every portion of the isolated RNA was reverse transcribed, the sequencing read expressed TCRB transcripts. Generated by immunoSEQ multiplex PCR, the TCRdb table keeps only in-frame clones and is missing some. The data contain 120,000 to 150,000 clones, about 10% of them singletons. The sequenced sample was naive CD4+ T cells from blood. These receptors came from a man younger than 35 in good health.

This clone turned up a few times. V is TRBV10-3 and J is TRBJ2-3, with D possibly matching TRBD2 (6 bases). This CDR3 is 17 amino acids long. Germline loops: CDR1 ENHRY, CDR2 SYGVKD. Trimming stripped 6 bases from V and 9 bases from J, with 28 bases between. Written as DNA, the CDR3 is TGTGCCATCAGCTGGCTTGCGGGGAGTGAGGGCGAATCCACGCAGTATTTT. It is translated as CAISWLAGSEGESTQYF.

This clone was detected many times. The CDR3 DNA is TGTGCCAGCAGCTCCACTAGCTCCGGGGAGCTGTTTTTT. Translation gives CASSSTSSGELFF. The chain uses TRBV7-3 and TRBJ2-2; TRBD2 is a possible D gene (6 bases). Germline values: CDR1 SGHTA, CDR2 FQGTGA. V lost 4 bases, J lost 6 bases, and 9 bases lay in between. CDR3 length: 13 residues.

Only a few counts were recorded for this clone. The gene calls are TRBV2 and TRBJ1-3; no firm D call. V was shortened by 4 bases and J by 4 bases, with 8 bases between the two germline ends. This CDR3 is 13 amino acids long. Germline lookup yields CDR1 SNHLY and CDR2 FYNNEI. CDR3 nucleotide sequence: TGTGCCAGCAGTGGGAGGGCGGGAAACACCATATATTTT. Amino acids: CASSGRAGNTIYF.